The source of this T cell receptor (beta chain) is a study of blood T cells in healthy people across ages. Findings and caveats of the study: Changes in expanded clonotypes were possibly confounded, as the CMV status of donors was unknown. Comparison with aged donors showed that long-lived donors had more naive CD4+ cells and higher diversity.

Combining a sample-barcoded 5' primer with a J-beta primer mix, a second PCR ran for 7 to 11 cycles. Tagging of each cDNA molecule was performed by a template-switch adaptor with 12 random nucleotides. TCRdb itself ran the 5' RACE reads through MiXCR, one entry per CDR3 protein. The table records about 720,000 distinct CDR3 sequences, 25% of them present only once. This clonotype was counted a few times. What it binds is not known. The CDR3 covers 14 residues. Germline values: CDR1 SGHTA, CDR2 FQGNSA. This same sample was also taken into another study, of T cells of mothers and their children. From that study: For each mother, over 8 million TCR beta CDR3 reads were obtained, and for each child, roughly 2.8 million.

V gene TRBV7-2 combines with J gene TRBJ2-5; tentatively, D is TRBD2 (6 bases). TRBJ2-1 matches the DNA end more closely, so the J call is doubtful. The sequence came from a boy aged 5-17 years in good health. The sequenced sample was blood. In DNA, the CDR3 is TGTGCCAGCAGCTCGAACCGGGACTTAATTCAGCAGTTCTTC. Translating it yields CASSSNRDLIQQFF.